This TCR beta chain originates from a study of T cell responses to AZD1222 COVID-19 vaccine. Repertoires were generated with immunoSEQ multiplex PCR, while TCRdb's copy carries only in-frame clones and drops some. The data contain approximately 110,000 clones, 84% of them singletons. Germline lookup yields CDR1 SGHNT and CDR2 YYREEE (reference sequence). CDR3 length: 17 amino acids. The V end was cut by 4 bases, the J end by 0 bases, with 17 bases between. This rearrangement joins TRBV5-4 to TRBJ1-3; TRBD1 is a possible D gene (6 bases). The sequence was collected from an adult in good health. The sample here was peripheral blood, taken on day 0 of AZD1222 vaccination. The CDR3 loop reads CASSGGPAGASGNTIYF. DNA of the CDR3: TGTGCCAGCAGCGGCGGGCCTGCGGGGGCCTCTGGAAACACCATATATTTT.